These 12 T cell receptor beta chains share one sample of origin, sequenced in a study of tumor-infiltrating lymphocytes in primary liver carcinoma. Unsorted whole blood supplied the blood RNA, and germline DNA was isolated too. Production of TCR beta cDNA used around 460 ng total RNA together with a constant-region primer. Employing slightly modified ARM-PCR, three nested multiplex PCR rounds were run, and these gave rise to the TCR beta libraries. The opening two PCR rounds, about 11 cycles each, paired TRBV1-TRBV30 forward primers with a C-beta reverse primer. TCRdb redid the calling of the multiplex PCR reads with MiXCR, one entry per CDR3 protein. The table has about 310,000 distinct CDR3 sequences, over 55% seen once. The sample comprised peripheral blood. The source of these receptors is a man between 40 and 49 years old with primary liver carcinoma and hepatitis B virus infection.

This clonotype has more than one count but fewer than ten. This sequence joins TRBV6-5 and TRBJ1-2, with D perhaps matching TRBD1 (6 bases). The CDR3 has 16 residues. Germline CDR1 reads MNHEY; CDR2 reads SVGAGI. V dropped 6 bases and J dropped 0 bases, with 17 bases sitting between them. The CDR3 nucleotides are TGTGCCAGCAGAGACCTCCCGGGACAATCTAACTATGGCTACACCTTC. Encoded protein: CASRDLPGQSNYGYTF.

This clonotype was seen a few times. The chain uses TRBV7-9 and TRBJ2-3, with 7 bases aligning to TRBD1. Germline V gene sequence: CDR1 SEHNR, CDR2 FQNEAQ (reference sequence). The CDR3 totals 12 residues. V trimming: 5 bases; J trimming: 12 bases; junction bases outside the gene matches: 8. The CDR3 coding sequence is TGTGCCAGCAGCCCGCTCAGAGGGGGCCAGTATTTT. It specifies CASSPLRGGQYF.

This clonotype was observed a single time. J is TRBJ1-1 and V is TRBV5-5; D gene uncertain. V was trimmed by 2 bases and J by 3 bases, leaving 8 bases between them. The germline V gene has CDR1 SGHKS and CDR2 YYEKEE (reference sequence). The CDR3 runs 13 residues. CDR3 bases: TGTGCCAGCAGCTTCATAGACTACACTGAAGCTTTCTTT. Its protein product is CASSFIDYTEAFF.

This clonotype was seen just once. At one of its ends the junction is not consistent with the germline gene, which may arise from a read error. The V call is TRBV4-1, the J call TRBJ2-1; D gene uncertain. Germline V gene lookup returns CDR1 MGHRA and CDR2 YSYEKL. This CDR3 has 15 residues. CDR3 in amino acids: CASSPTSSSYDEQFF. The CDR3 DNA sequence: TGCGCCAGCAGCCCTACCAGTAGCTCCTACGATGAGCAGTTCTTC.

In the case of this clonotype: In this CDR3 the conserved last residue, phenylalanine or tryptophan, is missing, so a read error is likely. The CDR3 nucleotides are TGTACCAGTTCGGCCGGGGCAAGCACCGGGGAGCTGTTTCCT. Amino acid sequence: CTSSAGASTGELFP. The chain has TRBV11-2 and TRBJ2-2; D may correspond to TRBD1 or TRBD2 (5 bases each). Germline CDR1 is SGHAT and CDR2 is FQNNGV. The CDR3 runs to 14 residues.

Concerning this clonotype: A much larger clone lies one base from this, so it may be a read error. The J gene is TRBJ2-5, the V gene TRBV5-5; a weak D match, TRBD2 (6 bases). The germline V gene encodes CDR1 SGHKS and CDR2 YYEKEE (reference sequence). The CDR3 totals 17 residues. The CDR3, as DNA: TGTGTCAGCAGCCCCCGGTTAGCGGCAAAGGAGGAGAAGACCCAGTACTTC. Translation gives CVSSPRLAAKEEKTQYF.

The rearrangement links TRBV6-1 to TRBJ2-3, with TRBD2 identical over 7 bases. This CDR3 is built from 18 residues. CDR1 is MNHNS and CDR2 is SASEGT in the germline V gene. With 7 bases clipped from V and 2 bases from J, the junction kept 18 bases outside the gene matches. For the CDR3, the DNA is TGTGCCAGCAACCCCTCCGAGGGGAGGGACTCAAACACAGATACGCAGTATTTT. Protein sequence: CASNPSEGRDSNTDTQYF.

With respect to this clonotype: This may be a read error, as it is one base from a much larger clone. The chain couples TRBV12-3 or TRBV12-4 to TRBJ2-1, with 15 bases aligning to TRBD2. Unmatched junction bases numbered 9, after V lost 5 bases and J lost 13 bases. The CDR3 length is 15 residues. The CDR3 reads CASSPGLAGGWDQFF. Here the CDR3 DNA reads TGTGCCAGCAGTCCGGGACTAGCGGGAGGATGGGACCAGTTCTTC.

J is TRBJ1-2 and V is TRBV5-4, with TRBD1 matching over 7 bases. The germline V gene has CDR1 SGHNT and CDR2 YYREEE (reference sequence). The CDR3 runs to 15 residues. With V trimmed by 4 bases and J by 0 bases, 6 bases remained unmatched. The CDR3 nucleotides read TGTGCCAGCAGCCCCCGGACAGGAGCTAACTATGGCTACACCTTC. Translation gives CASSPRTGANYGYTF.

Concerning this clonotype: A junction boundary mismatches the germline segment, possibly from a read error. The chain is built from TRBV6-5 and TRBJ2-7; the D is unclear. Germline V lookup: CDR1 MNHEY, CDR2 SVGAGI. The CDR3 length is 14 residues. The CDR3 nucleotides are TGTGCCGGCAGTCTGGGGAAAAACGACTACGAGCAGTACTTC. Protein: CAGSLGKNDYEQYF.

Details on this clonotype: A read error may produce the germline difference seen at one junction end. The J gene is TRBJ2-3, the V gene TRBV6-4; D gene uncertain. The CDR3 has 12 amino acids. Germline assignment: CDR1 MRHNA and CDR2 SNTAGT. The CDR3 DNA reads TGTGCCAACAGTACCGACGGTTATACGCAGTATTTT. Amino acid sequence: CANSTDGYTQYF.

With respect to this clonotype: The junction and the germline gene differ at one end; a read error may be behind it. This chain connects TRBV5-1 to TRBJ2-3; 7 bases are shared with TRBD1. The CDR3 loop spans 14 amino acids. The germline V gene encodes CDR1 SGHRS and CDR2 YFSETQ. CDR3 sequence reads: CANSSGQVGDTQYF. In DNA form, the CDR3 reads TGCGCCAACAGCTCTGGACAGGTAGGAGATACGCAGTATTTT.